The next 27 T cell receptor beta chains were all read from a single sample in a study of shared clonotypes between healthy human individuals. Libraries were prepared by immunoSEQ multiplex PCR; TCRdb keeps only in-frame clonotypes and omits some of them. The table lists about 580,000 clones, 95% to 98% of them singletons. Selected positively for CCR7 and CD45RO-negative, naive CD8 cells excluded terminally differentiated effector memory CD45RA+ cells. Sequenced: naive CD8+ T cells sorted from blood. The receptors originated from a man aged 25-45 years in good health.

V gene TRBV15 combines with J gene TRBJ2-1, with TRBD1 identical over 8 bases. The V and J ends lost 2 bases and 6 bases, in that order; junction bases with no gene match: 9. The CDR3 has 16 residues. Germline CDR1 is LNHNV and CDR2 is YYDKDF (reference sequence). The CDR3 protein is CATSRLTGVDSNEQFF. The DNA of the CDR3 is TGTGCCACCAGCAGATTGACAGGGGTCGATTCCAATGAGCAGTTCTTC.

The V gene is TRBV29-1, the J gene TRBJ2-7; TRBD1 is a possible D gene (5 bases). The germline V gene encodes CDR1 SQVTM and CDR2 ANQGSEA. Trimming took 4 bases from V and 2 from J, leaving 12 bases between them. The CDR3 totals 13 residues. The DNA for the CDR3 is TGCAGCGTTGTTGGTCAGGGCGCCTACGAGCAGTACTTC. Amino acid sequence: CSVVGQGAYEQYF.

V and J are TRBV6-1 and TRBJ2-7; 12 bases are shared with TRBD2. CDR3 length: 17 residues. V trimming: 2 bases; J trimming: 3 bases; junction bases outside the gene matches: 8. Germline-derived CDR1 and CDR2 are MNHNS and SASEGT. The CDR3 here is CASSEMVLAGGGYEQYF. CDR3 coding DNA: TGTGCCAGCAGTGAAATGGTACTAGCGGGAGGAGGCTACGAGCAGTACTTC.

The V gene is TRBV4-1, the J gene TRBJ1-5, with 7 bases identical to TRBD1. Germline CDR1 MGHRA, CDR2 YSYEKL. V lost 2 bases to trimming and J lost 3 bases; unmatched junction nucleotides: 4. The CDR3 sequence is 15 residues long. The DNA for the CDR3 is TGCGCCAGCAGCCAATTGGGACAGCTCAATCAGCCCCAGCATTTT. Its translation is CASSQLGQLNQPQHF.

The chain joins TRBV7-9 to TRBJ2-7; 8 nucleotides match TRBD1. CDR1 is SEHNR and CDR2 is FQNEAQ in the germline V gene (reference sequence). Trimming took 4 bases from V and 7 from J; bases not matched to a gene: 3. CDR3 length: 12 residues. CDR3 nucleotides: TGTGCCAGCAGCTGGACAGGGAATGAGCAGTACTTC. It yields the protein CASSWTGNEQYF.

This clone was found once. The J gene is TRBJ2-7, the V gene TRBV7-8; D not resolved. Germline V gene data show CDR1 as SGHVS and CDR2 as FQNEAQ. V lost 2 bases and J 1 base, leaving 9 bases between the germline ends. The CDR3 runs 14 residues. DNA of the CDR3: TGTGCCAGCAGCTTACGCATTTCGTCCTACGAGCAGTACTTC. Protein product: CASSLRISSYEQYF.

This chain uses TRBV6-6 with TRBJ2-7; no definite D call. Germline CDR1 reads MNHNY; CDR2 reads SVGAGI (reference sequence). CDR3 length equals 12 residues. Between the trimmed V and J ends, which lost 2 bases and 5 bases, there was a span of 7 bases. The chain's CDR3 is CASSYPLNEQYF. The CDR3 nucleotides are TGTGCCAGCAGTTACCCGCTTAACGAGCAGTACTTC.

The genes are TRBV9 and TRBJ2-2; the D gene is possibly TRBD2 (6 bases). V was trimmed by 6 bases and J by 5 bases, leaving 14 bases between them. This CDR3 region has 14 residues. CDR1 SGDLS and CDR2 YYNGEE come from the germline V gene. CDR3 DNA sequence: TGTGCCAGCACCGACGGGGGTTATACCGGGGAGCTGTTTTTT. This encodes CASTDGGYTGELFF.

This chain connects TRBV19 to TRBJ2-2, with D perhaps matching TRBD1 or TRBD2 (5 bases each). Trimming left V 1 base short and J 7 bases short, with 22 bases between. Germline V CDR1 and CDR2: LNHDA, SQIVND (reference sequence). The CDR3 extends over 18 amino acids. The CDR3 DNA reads TGTGCCAGTAGTATAGTGCCCTTCGGGGCCCGGCACCTCGGGGAGCTGTTTTTT. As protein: CASSIVPFGARHLGELFF.

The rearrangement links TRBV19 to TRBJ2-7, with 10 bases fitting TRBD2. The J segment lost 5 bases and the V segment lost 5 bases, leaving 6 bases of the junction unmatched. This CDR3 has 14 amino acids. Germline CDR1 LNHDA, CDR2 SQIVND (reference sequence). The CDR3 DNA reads TGTGCCAGTAGTGTAGCGGGAGGTTGGGACGAGCAGTACTTC. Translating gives CASSVAGGWDEQYF.

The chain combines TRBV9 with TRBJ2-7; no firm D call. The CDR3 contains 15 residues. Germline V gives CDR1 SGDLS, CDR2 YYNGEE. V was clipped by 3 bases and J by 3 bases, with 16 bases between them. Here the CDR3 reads CASSAEGRFGYEQYF. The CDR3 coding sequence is TGTGCCAGCAGCGCAGAAGGGCGATTCGGCTACGAGCAGTACTTC.

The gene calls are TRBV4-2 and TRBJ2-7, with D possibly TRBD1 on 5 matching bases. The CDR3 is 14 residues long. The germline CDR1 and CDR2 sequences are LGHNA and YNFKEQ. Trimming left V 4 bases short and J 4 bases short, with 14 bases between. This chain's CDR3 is CASSPNSDSYEQYF. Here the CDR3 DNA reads TGTGCCAGCAGCCCCAATTCAGACAGTTACGAGCAGTACTTC.

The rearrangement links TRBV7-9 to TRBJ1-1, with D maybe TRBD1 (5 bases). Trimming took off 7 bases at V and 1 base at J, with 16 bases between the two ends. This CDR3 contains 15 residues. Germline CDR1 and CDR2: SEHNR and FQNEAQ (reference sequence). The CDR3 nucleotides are TGTGCCAGCACTCTCGCCGGGAGGGGGAACACTGAAGCTTTCTTT. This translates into CASTLAGRGNTEAFF.

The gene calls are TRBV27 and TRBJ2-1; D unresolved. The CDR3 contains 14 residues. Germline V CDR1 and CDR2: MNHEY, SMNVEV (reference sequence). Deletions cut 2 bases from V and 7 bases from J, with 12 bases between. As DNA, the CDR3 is TGTGCCAGCAGTTTAGTTGATCCCCGGAATGAGCAGTTCTTC. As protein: CASSLVDPRNEQFF.

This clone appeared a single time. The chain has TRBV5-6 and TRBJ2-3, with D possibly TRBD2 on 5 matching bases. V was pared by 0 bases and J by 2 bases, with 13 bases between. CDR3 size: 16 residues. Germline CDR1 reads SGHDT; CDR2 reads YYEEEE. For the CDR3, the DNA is TGTGCCAGCAGCTTGGCCGTGAGCGGATACACAGATACGCAGTATTTT. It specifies CASSLAVSGYTDTQYF.

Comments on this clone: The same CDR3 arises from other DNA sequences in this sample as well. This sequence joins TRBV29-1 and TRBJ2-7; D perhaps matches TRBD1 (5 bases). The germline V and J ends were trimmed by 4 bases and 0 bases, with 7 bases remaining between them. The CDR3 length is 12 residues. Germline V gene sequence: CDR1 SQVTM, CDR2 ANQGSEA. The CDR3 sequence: CSVAGNSYEQYF. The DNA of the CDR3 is TGCAGCGTTGCAGGGAACTCCTACGAGCAGTACTTC.

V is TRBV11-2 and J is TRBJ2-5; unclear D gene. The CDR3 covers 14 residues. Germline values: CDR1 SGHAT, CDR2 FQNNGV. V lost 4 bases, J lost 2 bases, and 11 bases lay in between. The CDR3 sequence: CASSSPVGQETQYF. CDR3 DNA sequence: TGTGCCAGCAGCTCCCCCGTGGGACAAGAGACCCAGTACTTC. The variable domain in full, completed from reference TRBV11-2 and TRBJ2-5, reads EAGVAQSPRYKIIEKRQSVAFWCNPISGHATLYWYQQILGQGPKLLIQFQNNGVVDDSQLPKDRFSAERLKGVDSTLKIQPAKLEDSAVYLCASSSPVGQETQYFGPGTRLLVL.

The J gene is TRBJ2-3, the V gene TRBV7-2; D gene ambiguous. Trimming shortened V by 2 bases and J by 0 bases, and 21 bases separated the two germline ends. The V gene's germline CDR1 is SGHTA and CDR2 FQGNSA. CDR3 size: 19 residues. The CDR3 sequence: CASSLRFLSGLASTDTQYF. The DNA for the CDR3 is TGTGCCAGCAGCTTACGGTTTCTATCGGGCTTGGCCAGCACAGATACGCAGTATTTT.

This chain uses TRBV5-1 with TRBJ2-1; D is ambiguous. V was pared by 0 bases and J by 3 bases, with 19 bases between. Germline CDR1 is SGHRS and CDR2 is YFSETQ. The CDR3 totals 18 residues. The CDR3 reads CASSLAEGAFDHYNEQFF. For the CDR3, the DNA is TGCGCCAGCAGCTTGGCCGAAGGCGCCTTCGACCACTACAATGAGCAGTTCTTC. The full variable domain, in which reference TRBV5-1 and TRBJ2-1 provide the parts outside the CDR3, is KAGVTQTPRYLIKTRGQQVTLSCSPISGHRSVSWYQQTPGQGLQFLFEYFSETQRNKGNFPGRFSGRQFSNSRSEMNVSTLELGDSALYLCASSLAEGAFDHYNEQFFGPGTRLTVL.

Here the CDR3 DNA reads TGTGCCAGCAGCTTTAGGACAGGGGTCTACAATGAGCAGTTCTTC. Its translation is CASSFRTGVYNEQFF. The chain joins TRBV7-9 to TRBJ2-1, with TRBD1 matching 9 bases. Per germline, CDR1 SEHNR and CDR2 FQNEAQ (reference sequence). The CDR3 spans 15 residues. V was clipped by 3 bases and J by 3 bases; unmatched bases: 3.

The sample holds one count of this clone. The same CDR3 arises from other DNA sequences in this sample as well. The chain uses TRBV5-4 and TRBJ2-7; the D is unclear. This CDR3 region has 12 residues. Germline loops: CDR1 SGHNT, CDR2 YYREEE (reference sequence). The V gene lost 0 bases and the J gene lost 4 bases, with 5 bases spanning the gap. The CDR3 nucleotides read TGTGCCAGCAGCTTGGACGTGTACGAGCAGTACTTC. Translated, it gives CASSLDVYEQYF.

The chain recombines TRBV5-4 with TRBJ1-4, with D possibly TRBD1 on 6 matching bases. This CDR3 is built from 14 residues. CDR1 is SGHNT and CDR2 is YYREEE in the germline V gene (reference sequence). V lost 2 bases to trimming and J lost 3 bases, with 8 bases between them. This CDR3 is CASSFRGANEKLFF. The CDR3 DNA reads TGTGCCAGCAGCTTTAGGGGGGCTAATGAAAAACTGTTTTTT.

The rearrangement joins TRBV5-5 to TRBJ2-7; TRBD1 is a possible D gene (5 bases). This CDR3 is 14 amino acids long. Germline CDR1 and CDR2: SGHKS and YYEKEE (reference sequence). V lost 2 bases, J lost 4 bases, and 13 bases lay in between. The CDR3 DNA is TGTGCCAGCAGCTTAATACAGGCTGCATACGAGCAGTACTTC. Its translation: CASSLIQAAYEQYF.

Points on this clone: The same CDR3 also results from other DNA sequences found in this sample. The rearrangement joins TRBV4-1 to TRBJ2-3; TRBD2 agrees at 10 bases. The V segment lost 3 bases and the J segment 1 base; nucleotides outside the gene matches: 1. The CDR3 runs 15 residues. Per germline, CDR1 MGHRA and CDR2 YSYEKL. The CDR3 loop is CASSQLAGGTDTQYF. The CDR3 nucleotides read TGCGCCAGCAGCCAGCTAGCGGGAGGCACAGATACGCAGTATTTT.

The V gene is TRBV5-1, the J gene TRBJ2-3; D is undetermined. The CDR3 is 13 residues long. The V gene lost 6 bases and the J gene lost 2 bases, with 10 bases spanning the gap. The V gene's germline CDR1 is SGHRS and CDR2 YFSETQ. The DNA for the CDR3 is TGCGCCAGCACCCCTCGTAACACAGATACGCAGTATTTT. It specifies CASTPRNTDTQYF. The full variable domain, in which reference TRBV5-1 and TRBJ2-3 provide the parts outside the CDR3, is KAGVTQTPRYLIKTRGQQVTLSCSPISGHRSVSWYQQTPGQGLQFLFEYFSETQRNKGNFPGRFSGRQFSNSRSEMNVSTLELGDSALYLCASTPRNTDTQYFGPGTRLTVL.

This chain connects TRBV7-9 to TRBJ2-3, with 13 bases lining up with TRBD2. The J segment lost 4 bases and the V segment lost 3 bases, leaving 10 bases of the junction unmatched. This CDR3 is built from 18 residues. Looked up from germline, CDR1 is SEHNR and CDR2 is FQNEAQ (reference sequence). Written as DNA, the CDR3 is TGTGCCAGCAGCTTGGGGACTAGCGGGACTCCAGTATCAGATACGCAGTATTTT. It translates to CASSLGTSGTPVSDTQYF.

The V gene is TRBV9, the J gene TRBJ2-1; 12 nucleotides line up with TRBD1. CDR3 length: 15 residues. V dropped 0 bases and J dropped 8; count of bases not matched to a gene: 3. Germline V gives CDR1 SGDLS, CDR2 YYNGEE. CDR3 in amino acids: CASSVEGQGAHEQFF. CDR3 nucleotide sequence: TGTGCCAGCAGCGTAGAGGGACAGGGGGCTCATGAGCAGTTCTTC.